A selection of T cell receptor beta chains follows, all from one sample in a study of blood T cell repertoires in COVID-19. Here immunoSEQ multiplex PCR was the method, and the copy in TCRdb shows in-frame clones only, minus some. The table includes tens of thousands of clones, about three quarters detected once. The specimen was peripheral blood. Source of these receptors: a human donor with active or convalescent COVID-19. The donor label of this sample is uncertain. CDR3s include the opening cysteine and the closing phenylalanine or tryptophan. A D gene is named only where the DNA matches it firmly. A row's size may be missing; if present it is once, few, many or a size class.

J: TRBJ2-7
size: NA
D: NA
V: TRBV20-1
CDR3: CSARSNYEQYF
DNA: TGCAGTGCTAGGTCTAACTACGAGCAGTACTTC

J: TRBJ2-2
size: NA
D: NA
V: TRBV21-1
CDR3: CASSSHRGPNTGELFF
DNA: TGTGCCAGCAGCTCCCACAGGGGGCCGAACACCGGGGAGCTGTTTTTT

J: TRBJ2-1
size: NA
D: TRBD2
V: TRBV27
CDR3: CASGLTSGRFNEQFF
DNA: TGTGCCAGCGGGCTGACTAGCGGGAGGTTCAATGAGCAGTTCTTC

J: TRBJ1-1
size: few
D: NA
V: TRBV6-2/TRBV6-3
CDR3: CASSSHSMNTEAFF
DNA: TGTGCCAGCAGTTCCCACTCCATGAACACTGAAGCTTTCTTT

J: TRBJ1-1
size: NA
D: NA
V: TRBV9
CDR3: CASSVSSREVTEAFF
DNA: TGTGCCAGCAGCGTATCTTCCCGGGAGGTTACTGAAGCTTTCTTT

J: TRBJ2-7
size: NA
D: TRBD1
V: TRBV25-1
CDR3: CASSPGQALYEQYF
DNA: TGTGCCAGCAGCCCGGGACAGGCACTGTACGAGCAGTACTTC

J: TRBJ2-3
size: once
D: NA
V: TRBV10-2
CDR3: CASSGSPTSTDTQYF
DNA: TGCGCCAGCAGTGGGAGCCCAACTAGCACAGATACGCAGTATTTT

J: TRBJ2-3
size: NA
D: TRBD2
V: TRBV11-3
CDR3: CASSLRSGGSTDTQYF
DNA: TGTGCCAGCAGCTTACGATCGGGAGGGAGCACAGATACGCAGTATTTT

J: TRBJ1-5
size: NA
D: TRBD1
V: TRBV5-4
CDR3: CASSSDRVGQPQHF
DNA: TGTGCCAGCAGCTCGGACAGGGTAGGACAGCCCCAGCATTTT

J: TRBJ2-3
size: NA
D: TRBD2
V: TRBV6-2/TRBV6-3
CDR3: CASSYSPHPLAGGGTQYF
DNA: TGTGCCAGCAGTTACAGTCCCCACCCACTAGCGGGAGGGGGTACGCAGTATTTT

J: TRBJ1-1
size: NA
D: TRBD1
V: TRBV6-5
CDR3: CAAQGVGTEAFF
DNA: TGTGCCGCCCAGGGGGTGGGGACTGAAGCTTTCTTT

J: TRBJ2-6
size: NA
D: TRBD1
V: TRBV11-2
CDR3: CASSFPKRTGNIGANVLTF
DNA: TGTGCCAGCAGTTTCCCTAAACGGACAGGGAATATTGGGGCCAACGTCCTGACTTTC

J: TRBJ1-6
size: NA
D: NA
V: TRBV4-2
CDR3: CASSQGRNSPLHF
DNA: TGTGCCAGCAGCCAGGGCCGAAATTCACCCCTCCACTTT

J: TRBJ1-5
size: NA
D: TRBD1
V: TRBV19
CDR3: CASSMKQGDQPQHF
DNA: TGTGCCAGTAGTATGAAGCAGGGGGATCAGCCCCAGCATTTT

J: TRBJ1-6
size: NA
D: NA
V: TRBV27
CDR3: CASSRQGQGAYNSPLHF
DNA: TGTGCCAGCAGTCGGCAGGGGCAAGGCGCCTATAATTCACCCCTCCACTTT

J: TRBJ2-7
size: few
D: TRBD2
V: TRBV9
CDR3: CASSVGAGDTYEQYF
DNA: TGTGCCAGCAGCGTAGGGGCGGGAGATACCTACGAGCAGTACTTC

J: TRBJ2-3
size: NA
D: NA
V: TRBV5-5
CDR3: CASSLGGQGWTDTQYF
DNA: TGTGCCAGCAGCTTGGGAGGGCAGGGGTGGACAGATACGCAGTATTTT

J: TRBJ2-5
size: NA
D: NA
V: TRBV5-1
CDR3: CASSWGQSQETQYF
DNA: TGCGCCAGCAGCTGGGGGCAGTCCCAAGAGACCCAGTACTTC

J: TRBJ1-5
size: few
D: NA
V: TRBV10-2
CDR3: CASSERTSNQPQHF
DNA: TGCGCCAGCAGTGAGCGGACAAGCAATCAGCCCCAGCATTTT

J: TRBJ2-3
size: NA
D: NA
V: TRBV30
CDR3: CAWQARERTDTQYF
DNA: TGTGCCTGGCAAGCCCGGGAAAGGACAGATACGCAGTATTTT

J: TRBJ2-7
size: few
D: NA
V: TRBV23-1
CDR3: CARVQGSYEQYF
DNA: TGCGCCAGGGTCCAGGGTTCCTACGAGCAGTACTTC

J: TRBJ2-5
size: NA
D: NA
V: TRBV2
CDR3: CASSDQGGVETQYF
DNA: TGTGCCAGCAGTGACCAGGGTGGGGTAGAGACCCAGTACTTC

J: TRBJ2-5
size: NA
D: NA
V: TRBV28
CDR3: CASSLGGRETQYF
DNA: TGTGCCAGCAGTTTAGGTGGGAGGGAGACCCAGTACTTC

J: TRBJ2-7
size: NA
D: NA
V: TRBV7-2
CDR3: CASSNRLVSPEQYF
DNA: TGTGCCAGCAGCAACCGACTAGTCTCTCCCGAGCAGTACTTC

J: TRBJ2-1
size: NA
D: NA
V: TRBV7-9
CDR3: CASSPEETYNEQFF
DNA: TGTGCCAGCAGCCCTGAGGAAACCTACAATGAGCAGTTCTTC

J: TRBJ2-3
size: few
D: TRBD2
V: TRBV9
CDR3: CASSWGGRTSTDTQYF
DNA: TGTGCCAGCAGCTGGGGAGGGAGAACTAGCACAGATACGCAGTATTTT

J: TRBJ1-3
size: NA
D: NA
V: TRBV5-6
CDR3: CASSAGGPGNTIYF
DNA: TGTGCCAGCAGCGCGGGGGGCCCTGGAAACACCATATATTTT

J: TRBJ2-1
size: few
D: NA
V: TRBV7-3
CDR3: CASSLFGSGTNEQFF
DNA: TGTGCCAGCAGCTTATTCGGGAGTGGTACAAATGAGCAGTTCTTC

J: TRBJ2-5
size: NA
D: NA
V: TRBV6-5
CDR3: CASSYSRNVETQYF
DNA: TGTGCCAGCAGTTACAGTAGAAACGTGGAGACCCAGTACTTC

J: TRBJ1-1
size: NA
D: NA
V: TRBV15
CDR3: CATSRESGLRDEAFF
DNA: TGTGCCACCAGCAGGGAATCGGGACTTAGGGACGAAGCTTTCTTT

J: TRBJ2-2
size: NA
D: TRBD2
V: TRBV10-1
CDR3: CASSGGRANTGELFF
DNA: TGCGCCAGCAGTGGCGGGAGGGCCAACACCGGGGAGCTGTTTTTT

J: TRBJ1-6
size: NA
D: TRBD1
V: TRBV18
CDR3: CASSPAGQGDSPLHF
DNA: TGTGCCAGCTCACCGGCGGGACAGGGTGATTCACCCCTCCACTTT

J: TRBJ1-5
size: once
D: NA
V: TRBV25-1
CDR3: CASSRAGSGQPQHF
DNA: TGTGCCAGCAGCCGCGCCGGTTCAGGTCAGCCCCAGCATTTT

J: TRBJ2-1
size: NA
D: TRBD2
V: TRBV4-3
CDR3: CASSQDLGTSSYNEQFF
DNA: TGCGCCAGCAGCCAAGATCTGGGGACTAGCTCCTACAATGAGCAGTTCTTC

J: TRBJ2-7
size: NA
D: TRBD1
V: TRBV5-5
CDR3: CASSWNRDRGRDEQYF
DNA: TGTGCCAGCAGCTGGAACCGGGACAGGGGGCGGGACGAGCAGTACTTC

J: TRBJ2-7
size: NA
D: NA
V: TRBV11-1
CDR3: CASSLALDTLVSYEQYF
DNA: TGTGCCAGCAGCTTAGCTTTGGACACCTTGGTTTCCTACGAGCAGTACTTC

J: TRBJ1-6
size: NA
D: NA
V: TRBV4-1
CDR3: CASSQEWVGQYNSPLHF
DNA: TGCGCCAGCAGCCAAGAGTGGGTCGGACAGTATAATTCACCCCTCCACTTT

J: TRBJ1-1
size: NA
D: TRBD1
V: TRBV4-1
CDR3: CASSQGQAAYAFF
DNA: TGCGCCAGCAGCCAGGGACAGGCTGCTTACGCTTTCTTT

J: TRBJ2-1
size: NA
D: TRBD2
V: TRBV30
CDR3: CAWSRTSGSGGEQFF
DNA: TGTGCCTGGAGTCGAACTAGCGGGAGCGGAGGTGAGCAGTTCTTC

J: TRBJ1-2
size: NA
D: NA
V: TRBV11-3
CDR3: CASSLDSSLNYGYTF
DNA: TGTGCCAGCAGCTTAGATAGCAGCCTTAACTATGGCTACACCTTC

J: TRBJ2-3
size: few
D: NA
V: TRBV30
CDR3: CAWSADSADTQYF
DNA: TGTGCCTGGAGTGCAGATTCAGCAGATACGCAGTATTTT

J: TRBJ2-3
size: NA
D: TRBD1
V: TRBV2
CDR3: CASSYGQGSTDTQYF
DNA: TGTGCCAGCAGTTACGGACAGGGAAGCACAGATACGCAGTATTTT

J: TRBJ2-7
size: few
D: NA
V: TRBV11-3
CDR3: CASSLDVSAGQPYEQYF
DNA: TGTGCCAGCAGCTTAGATGTGTCTGCGGGACAGCCCTACGAGCAGTACTTC

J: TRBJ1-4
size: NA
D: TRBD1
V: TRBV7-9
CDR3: CASSPWGQGSANEKLFF
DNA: TGTGCCAGCAGCCCTTGGGGACAGGGTTCGGCTAATGAAAAACTGTTTTTT

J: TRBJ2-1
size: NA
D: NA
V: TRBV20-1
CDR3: CSASEAQGEQFF
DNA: TGCAGTGCTAGTGAGGCCCAGGGGGAGCAGTTCTTC

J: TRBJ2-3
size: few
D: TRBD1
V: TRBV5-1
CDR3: CASSFWTGDGTDTQYF
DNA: TGCGCCAGCAGCTTCTGGACAGGGGACGGCACAGATACGCAGTATTTT

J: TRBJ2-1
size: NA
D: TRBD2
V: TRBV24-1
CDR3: CATSEPGLAGGHYNEQFF
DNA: TGTGCCACCAGTGAGCCGGGACTAGCGGGAGGGCACTACAATGAGCAGTTCTTC

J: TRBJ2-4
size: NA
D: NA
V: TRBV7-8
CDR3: CASSTYLLGEAGNIQYF
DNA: TGTGCCAGCAGCACGTATCTTCTGGGGGAGGCAGGAAACATTCAGTACTTC